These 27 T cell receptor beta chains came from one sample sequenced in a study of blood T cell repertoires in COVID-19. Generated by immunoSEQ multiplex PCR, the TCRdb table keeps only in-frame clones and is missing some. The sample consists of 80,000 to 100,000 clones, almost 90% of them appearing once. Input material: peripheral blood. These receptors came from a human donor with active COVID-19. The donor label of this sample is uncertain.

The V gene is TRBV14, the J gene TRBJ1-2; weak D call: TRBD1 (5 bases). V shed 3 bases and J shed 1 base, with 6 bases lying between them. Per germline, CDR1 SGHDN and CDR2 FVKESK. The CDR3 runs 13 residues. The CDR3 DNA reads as TGTGCCAGCAGCCATGACAGTAACTATGGCTACACCTTC. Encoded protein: CASSHDSNYGYTF.

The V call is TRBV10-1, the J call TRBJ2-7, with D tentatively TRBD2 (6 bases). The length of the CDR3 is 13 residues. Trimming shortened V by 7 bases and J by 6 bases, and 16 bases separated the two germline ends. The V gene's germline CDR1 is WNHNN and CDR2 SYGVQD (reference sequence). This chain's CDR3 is CASTGEKGTEQYF. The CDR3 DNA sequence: TGCGCCAGCACGGGGGAGAAAGGAACCGAGCAGTACTTC.

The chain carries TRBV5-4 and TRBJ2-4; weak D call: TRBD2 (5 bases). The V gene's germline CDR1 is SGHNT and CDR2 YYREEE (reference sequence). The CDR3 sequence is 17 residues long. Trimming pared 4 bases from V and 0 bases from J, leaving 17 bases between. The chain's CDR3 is CASSPGSLVLAKNIQYF. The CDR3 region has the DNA TGTGCCAGCAGCCCGGGGTCTTTAGTGTTAGCCAAAAACATTCAGTACTTC.

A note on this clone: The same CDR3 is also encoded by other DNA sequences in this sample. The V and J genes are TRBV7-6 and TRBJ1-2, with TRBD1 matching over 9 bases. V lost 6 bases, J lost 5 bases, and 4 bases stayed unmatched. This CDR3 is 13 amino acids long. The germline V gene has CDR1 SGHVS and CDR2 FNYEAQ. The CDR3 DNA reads TGTGCCAGCAGTTACGGGACAGGGTATGGCTACACCTTC. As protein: CASSYGTGYGYTF.

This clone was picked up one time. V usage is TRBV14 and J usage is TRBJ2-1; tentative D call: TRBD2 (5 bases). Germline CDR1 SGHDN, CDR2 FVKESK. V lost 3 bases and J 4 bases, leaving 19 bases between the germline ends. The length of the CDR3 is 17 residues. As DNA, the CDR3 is TGTGCCAGCAGCCATAGCGCCCGACGCACCAGATACAATGAGCAGTTCTTC. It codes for CASSHSARRTRYNEQFF.

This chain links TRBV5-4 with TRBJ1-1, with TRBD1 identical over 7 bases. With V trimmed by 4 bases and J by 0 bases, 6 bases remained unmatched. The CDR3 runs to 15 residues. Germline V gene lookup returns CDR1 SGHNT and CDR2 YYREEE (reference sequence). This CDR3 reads CASSVRGAMNTEAFF. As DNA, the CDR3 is TGTGCCAGCAGCGTCAGGGGGGCAATGAACACTGAAGCTTTCTTT.

CDR3 loop: CASSPNRAHGADTQYF. The CDR3 DNA follows: TGTGCCAGCAGCCCTAACCGGGCTCACGGGGCAGATACGCAGTATTTT. V and J are TRBV3-1 (or the pseudogene TRBV3-2) and TRBJ2-3, with D possibly being TRBD2 (5 bases). Germline loops: CDR1 LGHDT, CDR2 YNNKEL (reference sequence). V lost 4 bases and J 4 bases, leaving 18 bases between the germline ends. This CDR3 region has 16 residues.

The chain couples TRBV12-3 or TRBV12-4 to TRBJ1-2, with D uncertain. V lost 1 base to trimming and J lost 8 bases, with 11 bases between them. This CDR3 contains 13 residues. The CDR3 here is CASSLGGDGGYTF. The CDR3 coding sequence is TGTGCCAGCAGTTTAGGAGGCGACGGCGGCTACACCTTC.

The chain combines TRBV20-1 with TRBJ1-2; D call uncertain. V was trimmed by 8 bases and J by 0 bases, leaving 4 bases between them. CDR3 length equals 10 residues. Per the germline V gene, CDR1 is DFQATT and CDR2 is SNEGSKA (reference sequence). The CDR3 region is CSSSNYGYTF. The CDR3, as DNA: TGCAGTTCTTCTAACTATGGCTACACCTTC.

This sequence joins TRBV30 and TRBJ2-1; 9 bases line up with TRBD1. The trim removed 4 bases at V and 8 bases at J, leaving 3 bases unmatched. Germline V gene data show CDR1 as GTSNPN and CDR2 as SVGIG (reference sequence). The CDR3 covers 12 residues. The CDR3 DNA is TGTGCCTGGACAACAGGGGGCTATGAGCAGTTCTTC. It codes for CAWTTGGYEQFF.

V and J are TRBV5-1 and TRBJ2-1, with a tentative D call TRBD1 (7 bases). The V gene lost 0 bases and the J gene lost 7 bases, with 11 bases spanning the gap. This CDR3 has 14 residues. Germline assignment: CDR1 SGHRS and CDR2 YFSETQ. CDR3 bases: TGCGCCAGCAGCTTGGGACAGGGAGGTAATGAGCAGTTCTTC. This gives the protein CASSLGQGGNEQFF.

CDR3 residues: CASSRHGQGRYNSPLHF. The CDR3 DNA is TGCGCCAGCAGCCGGCACGGACAGGGGAGGTATAATTCACCCCTCCACTTT. The chain recombines TRBV4-3 with TRBJ1-6; TRBD1 agrees at 9 bases. The CDR3 runs 17 residues. Looked up from germline, CDR1 is LGHNA and CDR2 is YSLEER. The V and J ends lost 4 bases and 4 bases, in that order; junction bases with no gene match: 8.

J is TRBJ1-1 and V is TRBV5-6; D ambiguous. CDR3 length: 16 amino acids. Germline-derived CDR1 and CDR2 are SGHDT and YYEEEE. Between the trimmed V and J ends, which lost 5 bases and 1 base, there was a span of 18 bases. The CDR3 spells CASSSGGWSGNTEAFF. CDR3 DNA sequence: TGTGCCAGCAGTTCGGGTGGGTGGTCGGGGAACACTGAAGCTTTCTTT.

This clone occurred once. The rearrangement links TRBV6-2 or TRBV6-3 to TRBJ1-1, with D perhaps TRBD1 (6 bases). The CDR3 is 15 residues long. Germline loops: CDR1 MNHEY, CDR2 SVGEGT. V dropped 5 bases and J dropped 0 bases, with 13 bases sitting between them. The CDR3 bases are TGTGCCAGCAGTCACCGACAGGAGATGAACACTGAAGCTTTCTTT. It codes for CASSHRQEMNTEAFF.

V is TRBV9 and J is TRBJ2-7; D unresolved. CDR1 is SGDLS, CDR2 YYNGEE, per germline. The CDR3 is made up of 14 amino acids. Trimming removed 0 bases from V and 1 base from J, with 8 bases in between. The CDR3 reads CASSVGQVSYEQYF. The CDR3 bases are TGTGCCAGCAGCGTAGGGCAGGTATCCTACGAGCAGTACTTC.

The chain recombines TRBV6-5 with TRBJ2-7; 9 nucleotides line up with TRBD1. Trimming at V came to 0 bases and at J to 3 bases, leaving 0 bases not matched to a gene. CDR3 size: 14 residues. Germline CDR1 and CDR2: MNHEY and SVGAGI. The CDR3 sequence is CASSYSGQGYEQYF. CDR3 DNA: TGTGCCAGCAGTTACTCGGGACAGGGCTACGAGCAGTACTTC.

This CDR3 is CASSQLPTSGSYNEQFF. The CDR3 DNA reads TGTGCCAGCAGCCAACTCCCGACTAGCGGGTCCTACAATGAGCAGTTCTTC. The chain uses TRBV9 and TRBJ2-1; TRBD2 matches at 10 bases. V lost 4 bases and J lost 1; bases outside the gene matches: 8. The CDR3 runs to 17 residues. Germline assignment: CDR1 SGDLS and CDR2 YYNGEE.

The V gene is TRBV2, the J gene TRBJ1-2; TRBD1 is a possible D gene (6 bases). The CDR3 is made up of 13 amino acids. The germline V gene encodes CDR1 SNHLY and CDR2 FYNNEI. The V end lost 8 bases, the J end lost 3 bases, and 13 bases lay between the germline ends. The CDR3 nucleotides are TGTGCCAGCCGGGGGGGCGCCGACTATGGCTACACCTTC. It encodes CASRGGADYGYTF. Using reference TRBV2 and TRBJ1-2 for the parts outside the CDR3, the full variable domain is EPEVTQTPSHQVTQMGQEVILRCVPISNHLYFYWYRQILGQKVEFLVSFYNNEISEKSEIFDDQFSVERPDGSNFTLKIRSTKLEDSAMYFCASRGGADYGYTFGSGTRLTVV.

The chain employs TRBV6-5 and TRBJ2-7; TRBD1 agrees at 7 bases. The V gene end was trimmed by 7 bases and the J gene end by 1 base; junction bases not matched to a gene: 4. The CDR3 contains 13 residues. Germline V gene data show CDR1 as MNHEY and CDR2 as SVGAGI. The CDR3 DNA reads TGTGCCAGCACCCCACAGGGGTCCTACGAGCAGTACTTC. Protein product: CASTPQGSYEQYF.

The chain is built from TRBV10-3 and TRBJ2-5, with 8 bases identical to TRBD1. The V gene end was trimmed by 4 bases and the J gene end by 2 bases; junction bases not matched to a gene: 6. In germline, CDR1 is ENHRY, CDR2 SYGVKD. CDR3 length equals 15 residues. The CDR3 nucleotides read TGTGCCATCAGTGGGGAAGGACAGGGACAAGAGACCCAGTACTTC. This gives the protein CAISGEGQGQETQYF.

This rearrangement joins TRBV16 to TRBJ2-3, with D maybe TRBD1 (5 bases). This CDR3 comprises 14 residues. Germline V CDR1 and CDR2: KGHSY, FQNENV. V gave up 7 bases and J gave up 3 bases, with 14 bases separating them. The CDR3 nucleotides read TGTGCCAGCAACCTTGGGGCAAGTACAGATACGCAGTATTTT. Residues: CASNLGASTDTQYF.

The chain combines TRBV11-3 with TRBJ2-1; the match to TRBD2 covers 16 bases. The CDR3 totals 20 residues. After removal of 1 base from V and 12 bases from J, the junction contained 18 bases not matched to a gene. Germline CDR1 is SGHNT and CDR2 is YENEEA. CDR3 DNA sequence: TGTGCCAGCAGCTTAGGGGCCCCGGGACTAGCGGGGGGGCGAAATTACGTGCAGTTCTTC. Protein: CASSLGAPGLAGGRNYVQFF.

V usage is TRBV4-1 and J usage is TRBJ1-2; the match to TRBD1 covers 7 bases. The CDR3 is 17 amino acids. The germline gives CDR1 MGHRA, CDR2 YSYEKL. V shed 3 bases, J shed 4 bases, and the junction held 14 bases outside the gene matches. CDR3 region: CASSQATLTGLGYGYTF. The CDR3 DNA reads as TGCGCCAGCAGCCAGGCCACGCTGACAGGGTTGGGCTATGGCTACACCTTC.

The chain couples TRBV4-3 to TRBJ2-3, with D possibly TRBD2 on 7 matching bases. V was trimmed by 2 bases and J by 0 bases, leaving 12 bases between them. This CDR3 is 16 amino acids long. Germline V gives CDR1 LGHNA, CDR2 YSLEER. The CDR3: CASSQTGGPSTDTQYF. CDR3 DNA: TGCGCCAGCAGCCAAACCGGGGGGCCCAGCACAGATACGCAGTATTTT.

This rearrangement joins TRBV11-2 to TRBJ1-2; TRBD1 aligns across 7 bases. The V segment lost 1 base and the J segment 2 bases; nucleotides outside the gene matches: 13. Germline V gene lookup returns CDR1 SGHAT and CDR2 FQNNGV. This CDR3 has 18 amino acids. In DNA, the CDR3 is TGTGCCAGCAGCTTAGCGGCCGGGACAGCCAGGAGAAACTATGGCTACACCTTC. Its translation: CASSLAAGTARRNYGYTF.

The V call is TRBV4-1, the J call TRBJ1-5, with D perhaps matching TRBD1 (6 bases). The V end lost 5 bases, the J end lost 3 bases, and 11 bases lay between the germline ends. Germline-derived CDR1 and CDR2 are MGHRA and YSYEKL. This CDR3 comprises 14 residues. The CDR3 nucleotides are TGCGCCAGCAGCTTCGGACAGACCAATCAGCCCCAGCATTTT. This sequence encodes CASSFGQTNQPQHF.

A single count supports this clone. The CDR3 DNA reads TGTGCCAGCAGTTTGGAGCAGGGTGATCAGCCCCAGCATTTT. Translating it yields CASSLEQGDQPQHF. The chain combines TRBV28 with TRBJ1-5; TRBD1 might be the D (5 bases). Trimming left V 3 bases short and J 5 bases short, with 11 bases between. The length of the CDR3 is 14 residues. Germline loops: CDR1 MDHEN, CDR2 SYDVKM.